The 31 T cell receptor beta chains below come from one sample, sequenced in a study of shared clonotypes between healthy human individuals (dated by TCRdb to the early 2020s). Library prep was done by the immunoSEQ multiplex PCR assay. Entries here come from immuneACCESS through TCRdb and include only in-frame sequences with V and J called. Some clones fail to appear in such tables; in the studies checked, an unresolved V gene covers under half of the shortfall, and the cause of the remainder is unknown. In this sample the table shows 150,000 to 200,000 clones, roughly 91% of which occur a single time. The ten most abundant clones make up more than 0.065% of the sample. What was sequenced was naive CD4+ T cells sorted from blood. The cell subset or site tag for this specimen amounts to: CD45RA+ positively selected. These receptors all come from a woman aged 30 to 39 in good health.

This clone was recorded once. V usage is TRBV5-4 and J usage is TRBJ1-2, with D perhaps TRBD1 (5 bases). V was clipped by 0 bases and J by 8 bases, with 20 bases between them. The CDR3 runs 16 residues. Per the germline V gene, CDR1 is SGHNT and CDR2 is YYREEE (reference sequence). As DNA, the CDR3 is TGTGCCAGCAGCTTGGGGCGACAGAGCCGGATTTTGGGCTACACCTTC. Encoded protein: CASSLGRQSRILGYTF.

V gene TRBV6-6 combines with J gene TRBJ2-5; 7 bases are a match to TRBD1. The germline CDR1 and CDR2 sequences are MNHNY and SVGAGI (reference sequence). Trimming removed 2 bases from V and 3 bases from J; junction bases left unmatched: 9. This CDR3 is built from 16 residues. The CDR3 region is CASSYDRSTGEETQYF. In nucleotides, the CDR3 is TGTGCCAGCAGTTACGACCGTTCCACAGGGGAAGAGACCCAGTACTTC.

The chain recombines TRBV19 with TRBJ1-1; TRBD1 matches at 7 bases. Unmatched junction bases numbered 5, after V lost 4 bases and J lost 3 bases. Germline CDR1 LNHDA, CDR2 SQIVND (reference sequence). The CDR3 is 14 residues long. The CDR3 DNA reads as TGTGCCAGTAGTAACCAGGGGGGAGACACTGAAGCTTTCTTT. This gives the protein CASSNQGGDTEAFF.

The DNA of the CDR3 is TGTGCCAGCAGTAGAGTGGGAGTATCGGGTGAAAAACTGTTTTTT. It encodes CASSRVGVSGEKLFF. V gene TRBV6-5 combines with J gene TRBJ1-4; no clear D. The germline V and J ends were trimmed by 5 bases and 7 bases, with 17 bases remaining between them. CDR1 MNHEY and CDR2 SVGAGI come from the germline V gene. The length of the CDR3 is 15 residues.

This chain uses TRBV6-5 with TRBJ1-1; D remains unclear. Trimming took off 8 bases at V and 4 bases at J, with 17 bases between the two ends. CDR3 length: 14 residues. Germline lookup yields CDR1 MNHEY and CDR2 SVGAGI. CDR3 region: CASGRADSCTEAFF. Here the CDR3 DNA reads TGTGCCAGCGGGCGTGCGGACTCTTGCACTGAAGCTTTCTTT.

The chain couples TRBV7-2 to TRBJ2-7; D ambiguous. Germline V CDR1 and CDR2: SGHTA, FQGNSA. The CDR3 extends over 14 amino acids. Deletions cut 3 bases from V and 2 bases from J, with 11 bases between. The CDR3 loop is CASSFDGIPYEQYF. The CDR3 bases are TGTGCCAGCAGCTTTGACGGTATTCCCTACGAGCAGTACTTC.

Here the CDR3 DNA reads TGCAGCGTTGTGGGACTAGCCGACAACCTCTACGGCTCCTACGAGCAGTACTTC. Residues: CSVVGLADNLYGSYEQYF. The chain uses TRBV29-1 and TRBJ2-7; 9 nucleotides line up with TRBD2. The germline gives CDR1 SQVTM, CDR2 ANQGSEA. Trimming at V came to 4 bases and at J to 0 bases, leaving 16 bases not matched to a gene. The CDR3 runs to 18 residues.

The chain couples TRBV29-1 to TRBJ2-1; 8 bases are a match to TRBD2. Looked up from germline, CDR1 is SQVTM and CDR2 is ANQGSEA. The CDR3 has 15 residues. The V gene end was trimmed by 8 bases and the J gene end by 2 bases; junction bases not matched to a gene: 11. CDR3 in DNA: TGCAGCTCATCCACGTATAGCGGGGCCTACAATGAGCAGTTCTTC. Protein product: CSSSTYSGAYNEQFF.

The chain carries TRBV19 and TRBJ2-5; 7 positions match TRBD1. With the DNA end fitting TRBJ2-7 better, the J assignment may be wrong. CDR1 and CDR2 from the germline V gene are LNHDA and SQIVND (reference sequence). The CDR3 contains 15 residues. CDR3 nucleotides: TGTGCCAGTAGTAGCAGACAGGGAAGTGGGCTCGAGCAGTACTTC. This sequence encodes CASSSRQGSGLEQYF.

The chain is built from TRBV6-1 and TRBJ1-2; 11 bases agree with TRBD1. V gave up 8 bases and J gave up 8 bases; unmatched junction bases: 7. Germline values: CDR1 MNHNS, CDR2 SASEGT. The CDR3 loop spans 13 amino acids. The CDR3 DNA reads TGTGCCAGCGCGGGACAGGGGGGTACCGGCTACACCTTC. Protein: CASAGQGGTGYTF.

V gene TRBV6-6 combines with J gene TRBJ2-1; 10 positions match TRBD2. With V trimmed by 6 bases and J by 6 bases, 8 bases remained unmatched. Per the germline V gene, CDR1 is MNHNY and CDR2 is SVGAGI (reference sequence). The length of the CDR3 is 15 residues. As DNA, the CDR3 is TGTGCCAGCAGCCTCCCCGGACTAGCGGCCAATGAGCAGTTCTTC. It yields the protein CASSLPGLAANEQFF.

The V gene is TRBV5-1, the J gene TRBJ2-7; tentatively, D is TRBD1 (5 bases). The length of the CDR3 is 16 residues. Germline-derived CDR1 and CDR2 are SGHRS and YFSETQ. Deletions cut 0 bases from V and 3 bases from J, with 16 bases between. CDR3 sequence (DNA): TGCGCCAGCAGCTTGGCCACCAGGGTAGGCTTCTACGAGCAGTACTTC. Translation gives CASSLATRVGFYEQYF.

This clone occurred once. The rearrangement uses TRBV19 and TRBJ2-1, with TRBD2 identical over 11 bases. J was trimmed by 2 bases and V by 7 bases; bases with no gene match: 7. The CDR3 is 16 amino acids. Germline CDR1 is LNHDA and CDR2 is SQIVND (reference sequence). The CDR3 DNA follows: TGTGCCAGTACGCTAGCGGGAGGCGCAACCTACAATGAGCAGTTCTTC. This gives the protein CASTLAGGATYNEQFF.

The chain carries TRBV30 and TRBJ2-7; TRBD1 matches 8 bases. The trim removed 5 bases at V and 7 bases at J, leaving 4 bases unmatched. The CDR3 length is 11 residues. Germline V gene data show CDR1 as GTSNPN and CDR2 as SVGIG (reference sequence). CDR3 sequence reads: CAWGRGREQYF. The CDR3 DNA is TGTGCCTGGGGCAGGGGGCGGGAGCAGTACTTC. The whole variable domain, filled in from reference TRBV30 and TRBJ2-7, reads SQTIHQWPATLVQPVGSPLSLECTVEGTSNPNLYWYRQAAGRGLQLLFYSVGIGQISSEVPQNLSASRPQDRQFILSSKKLLLSDSGFYLCAWGRGREQYFGPGTRLTVT.

The table lists this clone with a count of one. V is TRBV6-5 and J is TRBJ1-2; TRBD1 matches at 9 bases. Looked up from germline, CDR1 is MNHEY and CDR2 is SVGAGI. V lost 6 bases to trimming and J lost 6 bases; unmatched junction nucleotides: 8. This CDR3 region has 14 residues. This CDR3 reads CASSSQGALHGYTF. The CDR3 bases are TGTGCCAGCAGCTCACAGGGGGCACTACATGGCTACACCTTC.

In its sample, this clone was seen once. This chain links TRBV19 with TRBJ2-1, with TRBD2 matching 12 bases. V lost 6 bases and J lost 5; bases outside the gene matches: 5. Germline-derived CDR1 and CDR2 are LNHDA and SQIVND (reference sequence). This CDR3 region has 15 residues. DNA for the CDR3: TGTGCCAGTAGCCAGACTAGCGGGGGCCACAATGAGCAGTTCTTC. Translated, it gives CASSQTSGGHNEQFF. Full variable domain (outside the CDR3, taken from reference TRBV19 and TRBJ2-1): DGGITQSPKYLFRKEGQNVTLSCEQNLNHDAMYWYRQDPGQGLRLIYYSQIVNDFQKGDIAEGYSVSREKKESFPLTVTSAQKNPTAFYLCASSQTSGGHNEQFFGPGTRLTVL.

The chain is built from TRBV11-3 and TRBJ2-2; weak D call: TRBD1 (6 bases). The V end was cut by 2 bases, the J end by 8 bases, with 9 bases between. This CDR3 is built from 13 residues. CDR1 and CDR2 (germline): SGHNT, YENEEA. In DNA form, the CDR3 reads TGTGCCAGCAGCTTAAGGGGGTCGGGGGAGCTGTTTTTT. This gives the protein CASSLRGSGELFF.

J is TRBJ2-7 and V is TRBV5-1; 10 bases align to TRBD1. The V gene's germline CDR1 is SGHRS and CDR2 YFSETQ. Germline trimming cut 4 bases from V and 1 base from J; bases unmatched to any gene: 14. The CDR3 spans 18 residues. The CDR3, as DNA: TGCGCCAGCAGCGCTCTAGAGACAGGGGGCGGGTTTTCCTACGAGCAGTACTTC. This gives the protein CASSALETGGGFSYEQYF.

V gene TRBV10-3 combines with J gene TRBJ2-5, with TRBD1 matching over 9 bases. With the DNA end fitting TRBJ2-7 better, the J assignment may be wrong. Germline V CDR1 and CDR2: ENHRY, SYGVKD. This CDR3 is 12 amino acids long. DNA for the CDR3: TGTGCCATCGGGACAGGGACTTACGAGCAGTACTTC. Translating it yields CAIGTGTYEQYF.

This sequence joins TRBV28 and TRBJ1-1; 8 nucleotides align to TRBD1. CDR3 size: 14 residues. The J segment lost 4 bases and the V segment lost 4 bases, leaving 5 bases of the junction unmatched. In germline, CDR1 is MDHEN, CDR2 SYDVKM. The chain's CDR3 is CASSSGQGPTEAFF. The CDR3 DNA reads as TGTGCCAGCAGTTCCGGACAGGGCCCCACTGAAGCTTTCTTT. The full variable domain, completed using reference TRBV28 and TRBJ1-1, is DVKVTQSSRYLVKRTGEKVFLECVQDMDHENMFWYRQDPGLGLRLIYFSYDVKMKEKGDIPEGYSVSREKKERFSLILESASTNQTSMYLCASSSGQGPTEAFFGQGTRLTVV.

The chain recombines TRBV18 with TRBJ2-1; D possibly corresponds to TRBD2 (6 bases). The CDR3 loop spans 11 amino acids. CDR1 KGHSH and CDR2 LQKENI come from the germline V gene. Trimming pared 4 bases from V and 10 bases from J, leaving 8 bases between. The CDR3 spells CASSHREEQFF. CDR3 DNA sequence: TGTGCCAGCTCACATCGGGAGGAGCAGTTCTTC.

This rearrangement joins TRBV7-9 to TRBJ1-2, with a tentative D call TRBD1 (6 bases). CDR3 length: 12 residues. Germline V lookup: CDR1 SEHNR, CDR2 FQNEAQ (reference sequence). The V end was cut by 6 bases, the J end by 8 bases, with 13 bases between. The CDR3 loop reads CASRGAGEGYTF. CDR3 sequence (DNA): TGTGCCAGCAGGGGTGCAGGGGAGGGCTACACCTTC. Combining the CDR3 with reference TRBV7-9 and TRBJ1-2 gives the whole variable domain DTGVSQNPRHKITKRGQNVTFRCDPISEHNRLYWYRQTLGQGPEFLTYFQNEAQLEKSRLLSDRFSAERPKGSFSTLEIQRTEQGDSAMYLCASRGAGEGYTFGSGTRLTVV.

V and J are TRBV4-1 and TRBJ2-7; TRBD1 aligns across 7 bases. From germline, CDR1 is MGHRA and CDR2 YSYEKL. V shed 5 bases, J shed 2 bases, and the junction held 12 bases outside the gene matches. The CDR3 covers 16 residues. The CDR3 bases are TGCGCCAGCAGCGGGCAAACAGGGGAACTTCCCTACGAGCAGTACTTC. Translation: CASSGQTGELPYEQYF.

The gene calls are TRBV6-6 and TRBJ2-5, with 8 bases matching TRBD2. The J call is in doubt because the DNA end fits TRBJ2-7 better. This CDR3 contains 13 residues. Per the germline V gene, CDR1 is MNHNY and CDR2 is SVGAGI (reference sequence). The CDR3 DNA reads TGTGCCAGCAGCCCCCGGGGGGGCTACGAGCAGTACTTC. Translation gives CASSPRGGYEQYF.

V is TRBV18 and J is TRBJ2-5; the match to TRBD1 covers 9 bases. Matching the DNA end better, TRBJ2-7 makes the J call doubtful. This CDR3 is built from 17 residues. Germline V gives CDR1 KGHSH, CDR2 LQKENI. The CDR3 spells CASSPNDPGTGLSEQYF. DNA of the CDR3: TGTGCCAGCTCCCCCAACGACCCCGGGACAGGGTTAAGCGAGCAGTACTTC.

The rearrangement uses TRBV28 and TRBJ2-5, with a weak D call TRBD1 (6 bases). Looked up from germline, CDR1 is MDHEN and CDR2 is SYDVKM. Trimming shortened V by 6 bases and J by 1 base, and 18 bases separated the two germline ends. The CDR3 contains 16 residues. The CDR3 loop reads CASSSGGGLLQETQYF. DNA of the CDR3: TGTGCCAGCAGCTCAGGTGGGGGCCTCCTCCAAGAGACCCAGTACTTC. Full variable domain (outside the CDR3, taken from reference TRBV28 and TRBJ2-5): DVKVTQSSRYLVKRTGEKVFLECVQDMDHENMFWYRQDPGLGLRLIYFSYDVKMKEKGDIPEGYSVSREKKERFSLILESASTNQTSMYLCASSSGGGLLQETQYFGPGTRLLVL.

This chain connects TRBV5-6 to TRBJ1-2, with D possibly matching TRBD1 (5 bases). Germline assignment: CDR1 SGHDT and CDR2 YYEEEE. V was cut by 7 bases and J by 6 bases, with 16 bases left in between. The CDR3 sequence is 13 residues long. Here the CDR3 DNA reads TGTGCCAGCCAGCTTCAGGGTGGGGATGGCTACACCTTC. Amino acid sequence: CASQLQGGDGYTF.

This clone was detected only a few times. The J gene is TRBJ2-7, the V gene TRBV28, with D uncertain. CDR3 size: 13 residues. Trimming pared 4 bases from V and 5 bases from J, leaving 12 bases between. CDR1 is MDHEN, CDR2 SYDVKM, per germline. The CDR3 nucleotides are TGTGCCAGCAGTTCTGGCGGTTATGACGAGCAGTACTTC. Translated: CASSSGGYDEQYF.

The chain has TRBV4-1 and TRBJ2-7, with D unresolved. The CDR3 consists of 14 residues. The ends were cut back, 4 bases at V and 2 bases at J, with 12 bases in the middle. The germline V gene encodes CDR1 MGHRA and CDR2 YSYEKL. The CDR3 nucleotides read TGCGCCAGCAGCCCCGGGCAGTGGGCCTACGAGCAGTACTTC. Translating it yields CASSPGQWAYEQYF.

The V call is TRBV30, the J call TRBJ2-7, with D unresolved. The CDR3 has 11 residues. Germline V CDR1 and CDR2: GTSNPN, SVGIG (reference sequence). Trimming stripped 1 base from V and 6 bases from J, with 7 bases between. CDR3: CAWSGQAEQYF. CDR3 in DNA: TGTGCCTGGAGTGGGCAGGCCGAGCAGTACTTC.

V is TRBV19 and J is TRBJ2-3; D unclear. Germline-derived CDR1 and CDR2 are LNHDA and SQIVND (reference sequence). Trimming took 5 bases from V and 8 from J, leaving 29 bases between them. The CDR3 extends over 18 amino acids. CDR3: CASSARRTTPPYLSTQYF. The CDR3 nucleotides read TGTGCCAGTAGTGCCCGCCGAACGACACCCCCCTACTTGAGTACGCAGTATTTT.